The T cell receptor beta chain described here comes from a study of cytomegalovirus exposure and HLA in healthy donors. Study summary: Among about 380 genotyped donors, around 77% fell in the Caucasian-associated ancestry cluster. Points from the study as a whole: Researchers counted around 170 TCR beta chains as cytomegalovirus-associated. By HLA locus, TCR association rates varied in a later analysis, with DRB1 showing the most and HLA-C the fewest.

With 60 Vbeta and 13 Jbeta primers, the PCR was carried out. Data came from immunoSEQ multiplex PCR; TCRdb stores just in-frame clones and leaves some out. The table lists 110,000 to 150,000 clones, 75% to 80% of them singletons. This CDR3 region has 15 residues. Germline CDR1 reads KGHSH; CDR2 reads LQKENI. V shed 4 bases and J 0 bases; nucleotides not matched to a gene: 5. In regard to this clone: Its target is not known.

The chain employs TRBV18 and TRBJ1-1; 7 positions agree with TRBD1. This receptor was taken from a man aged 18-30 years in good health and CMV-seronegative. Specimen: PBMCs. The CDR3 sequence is CASSRDSTMNTEAFF. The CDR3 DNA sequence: TGTGCCAGCTCACGGGACAGCACCATGAACACTGAAGCTTTCTTT.